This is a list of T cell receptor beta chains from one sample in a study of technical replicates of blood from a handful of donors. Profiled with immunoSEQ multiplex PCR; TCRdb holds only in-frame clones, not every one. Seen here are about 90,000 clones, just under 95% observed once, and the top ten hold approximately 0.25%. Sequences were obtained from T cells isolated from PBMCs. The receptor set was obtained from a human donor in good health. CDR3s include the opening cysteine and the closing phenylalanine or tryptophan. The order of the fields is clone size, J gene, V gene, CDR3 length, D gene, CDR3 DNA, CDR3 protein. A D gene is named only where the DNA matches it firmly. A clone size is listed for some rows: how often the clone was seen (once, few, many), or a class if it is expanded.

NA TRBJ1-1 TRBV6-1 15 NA TGTGCCAGCAACCTCCCCAGGGCGACGAACACTGAAGCTTTCTTT CASNLPRATNTEAFF
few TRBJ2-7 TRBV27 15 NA TGTGCCAGCAGCGAAAGACTGCAGAACGTCGACGAGCAGTACTTC CASSERLQNVDEQYF
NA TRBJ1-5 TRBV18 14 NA TGTGCCAGCTCCCAAGAGGAAGGGGATCAGCCCCAGCATTTT CASSQEEGDQPQHF
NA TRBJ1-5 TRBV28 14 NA TGTGCCAGCAGTTCGGGGGGTAGGCGTCAGCCCCAGCATTTT CASSSGGRRQPQHF
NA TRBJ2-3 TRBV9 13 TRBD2 TGTGCCAGCAGCGCCCAGACTAGCGGTACGCAGTATTTT CASSAQTSGTQYF
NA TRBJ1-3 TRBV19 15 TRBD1 TGTGCCAGTAGACCGGACAGGGCCCTACTAAACACCATATATTTT CASRPDRALLNTIYF
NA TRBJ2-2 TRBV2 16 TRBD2 TGTGCCAGCAGTGAGGCTAGCGGGAGGTTTACCGGGGAGCTGTTTTTT CASSEASGRFTGELFF
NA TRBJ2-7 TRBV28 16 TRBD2 TGTGCCAGCAGTTTAGAGGCTAGCGGGAGCTCCTACGAGCAGTACTTC CASSLEASGSSYEQYF
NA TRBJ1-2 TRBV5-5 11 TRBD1 TGTGCCAGCGGGACAGGGGATGGCTACACCTTC CASGTGDGYTF
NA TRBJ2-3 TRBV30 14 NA TGTGCCTGGAACCCAGACTATAGCACAGATACGCAGTATTTT CAWNPDYSTDTQYF
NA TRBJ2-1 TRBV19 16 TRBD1 TGTGCCAGTAGTTCCGGGACAGGTCTCTCCTACAATGAGCAGTTCTTC CASSSGTGLSYNEQFF
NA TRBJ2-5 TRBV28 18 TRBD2 TGTGCCAGCAGTCCGATGGGACTAGCGGGAGGGCCGATAGAGACCCAGTACTTC CASSPMGLAGGPIETQYF
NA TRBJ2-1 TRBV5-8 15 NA TGTGCCAGCAGCTTGGCGGGGAGCTCCTACAATGAGCAGTTCTTC CASSLAGSSYNEQFF
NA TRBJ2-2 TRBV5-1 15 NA TGCGCCAGCAGCTTGTCAGGGATAAACACCGGGGAGCTGTTTTTT CASSLSGINTGELFF
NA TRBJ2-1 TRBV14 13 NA TGTGCCAGCAGCCAAGTAGGGGGCAATGAGCAGTTCTTC CASSQVGGNEQFF
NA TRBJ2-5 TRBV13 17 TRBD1 TGTGCCAGCAGCCCAGAGTTATGGGACAGGGCCTCGGAGACCCAGTACTTC CASSPELWDRASETQYF
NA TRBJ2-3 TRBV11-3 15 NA TGTGCCAGCAGCTTACGCGGAAGGGGGACAGATACGCAGTATTTT CASSLRGRGTDTQYF
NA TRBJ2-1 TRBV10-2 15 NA TGCGCCAGCAGGATGGGGGGGGCCGAATTGAATGAGCAGTTCTTC CASRMGGAELNEQFF
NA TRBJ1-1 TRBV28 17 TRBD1 TGTGCCAGCAGTCTCTACAGGGGGCCTCGGTGGCCCGCTGAAGCTTTCTTT CASSLYRGPRWPAEAFF
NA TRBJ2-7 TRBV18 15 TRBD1 TGTGCCAGCTCACCACGGGGGACAGGGGGACTCGAGCAGTACTTC CASSPRGTGGLEQYF
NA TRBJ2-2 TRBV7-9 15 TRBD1 TGTGCCAGCAGCTTAGGGGACAGTAACACCGGGGAGCTGTTTTTT CASSLGDSNTGELFF
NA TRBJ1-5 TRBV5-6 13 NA TGTGCCAGCAGCTTGGGGAGGGGTCAGCCCCAGCATTTT CASSLGRGQPQHF
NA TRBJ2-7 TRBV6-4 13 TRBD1 TGTGCCACCTCGACAGGGGGTTCTCTCGAGCAGTACTTC CATSTGGSLEQYF
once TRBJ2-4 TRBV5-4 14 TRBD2 TGTGCCAGCACCCTCCCCGGGGGCGGGAGGGCCCCGGCTTTC CASTLPGGGRAPAF
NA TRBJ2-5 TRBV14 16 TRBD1 TGTGCCAGCAGCCAAGGATTCGAGACAGGGGAGGAGACCCAGTACTTC CASSQGFETGEETQYF
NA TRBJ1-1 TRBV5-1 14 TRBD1 TGCGCCAGCAGCCCAGGACAGGGGGACACTGAAGCTTTCTTT CASSPGQGDTEAFF
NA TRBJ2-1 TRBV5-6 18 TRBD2 TGTGCCAGCAGCTTGGATCTAGCGGGGGGGCTGGCCTACAATGAGCAGTTCTTC CASSLDLAGGLAYNEQFF
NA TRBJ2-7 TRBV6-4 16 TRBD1 TGTGCCAACTACCCCGCCCGGGACAGGAGTTGGTACGAGCAGTACTTC CANYPARDRSWYEQYF
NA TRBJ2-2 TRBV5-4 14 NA TGTGCCAGCAGCCCTCGGGGGGCTACCGGGGAGCTGTTTTTT CASSPRGATGELFF
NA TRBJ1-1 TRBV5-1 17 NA TGCGCCAGCAGCTACGACATTACCCGACGGTTGGACACTGAAGCTTTCTTT CASSYDITRRLDTEAFF
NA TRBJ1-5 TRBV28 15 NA TGTGCCAGCAGTTTATTCCGCGGGGGCGGGCAGCCCCAGCATTTT CASSLFRGGGQPQHF
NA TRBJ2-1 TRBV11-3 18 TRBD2 TGTGCCAGCAGCCCCGGGACTAGCGGGGGGGCCACCGGGACTGAGCAGTTCTTC CASSPGTSGGATGTEQFF
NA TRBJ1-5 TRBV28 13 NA TGTGCCAGCATAGGGGGATTCGGCCAGCCCCAGCATTTT CASIGGFGQPQHF
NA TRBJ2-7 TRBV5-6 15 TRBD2 TGTGCCAGCAACCCGGTGGGGGGGAGCTCCTACGAGCAGTACTTC CASNPVGGSSYEQYF
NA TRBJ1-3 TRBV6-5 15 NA TGTGCCAGCAGTAGAGCAGGAGGCTCTGGAAACACCATATATTTT CASSRAGGSGNTIYF
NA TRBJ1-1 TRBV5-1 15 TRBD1 TGCGCCAGCAGCTTTGGGGACAGGGAGGTAACTGAAGCTTTCTTT CASSFGDREVTEAFF
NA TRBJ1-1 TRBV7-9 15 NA TGTGCCAGCAGCTTAGGGGGCGAATTGAACACTGAAGCTTTCTTT CASSLGGELNTEAFF
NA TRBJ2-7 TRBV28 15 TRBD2 TGTGCCAGCAGAGATAGCGGGAGGAGGTTGTCCGAGCAGTACTTC CASRDSGRRLSEQYF
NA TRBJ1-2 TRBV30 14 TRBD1 TGTGCCTGGTCCCGAGGACAGGGTCTCTTTGGCTACACCTTC CAWSRGQGLFGYTF
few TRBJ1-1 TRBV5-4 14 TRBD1 TGTGCCAGCAGCCCGGGACAGGGAAACACTGAAGCTTTCTTT CASSPGQGNTEAFF
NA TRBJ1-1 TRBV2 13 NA TGTGCCAGCAGTGTACAGATTAGCGCTGAAGCTTTCTTT CASSVQISAEAFF
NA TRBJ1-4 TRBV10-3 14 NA TGTGCCATCAGTGGACGGGATTCTGATGAAAAACTGTTTTTT CAISGRDSDEKLFF
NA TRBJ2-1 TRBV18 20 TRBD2 TGTGCCAGCTCACCTCGGTGGACAGCTAGCGGGAAGAGCTCCTACAATGAGCAGTTCTTC CASSPRWTASGKSSYNEQFF
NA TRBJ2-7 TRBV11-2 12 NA TGTGCCAGCAGCCTCTATTTATACGAGCAGTACTTC CASSLYLYEQYF
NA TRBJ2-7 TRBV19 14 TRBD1 TGTGCCAGTACAGCCGGGACAGGGGGCTACGAGCAGTACTTC CASTAGTGGYEQYF
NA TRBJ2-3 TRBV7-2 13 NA TGTGCCAGCAGCTCTAAGATCGGAGATACGCAGTATTTT CASSSKIGDTQYF
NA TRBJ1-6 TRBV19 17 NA TGTGCCAGTAGTATAGGAAAGGCGGCCTTCGGTAATTCACCCCTCCACTTT CASSIGKAAFGNSPLHF
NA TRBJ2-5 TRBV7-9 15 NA TGTGCCAGCAGCTGGCCGCCGGGAGTGGGTGAGACCCAGTACTTC CASSWPPGVGETQYF
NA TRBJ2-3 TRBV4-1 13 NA TGCGCCAGCAGCCAAGCCGGCACAGATACGCAGTATTTT CASSQAGTDTQYF
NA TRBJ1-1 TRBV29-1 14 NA TGCAGCGCCACGGGGGAGGGAAGGTATTTTGGAGCTTTCTTT CSATGEGRYFGAFF
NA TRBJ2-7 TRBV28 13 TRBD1 TGTGCCAGCGGGACAGGGATGATTTACGAGCAGTACTTC CASGTGMIYEQYF
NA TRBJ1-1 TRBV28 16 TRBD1 TGTGCCAGCAGTAGTCCCGGGACAGGGGGCGGCACTGAAGCTTTCTTT CASSSPGTGGGTEAFF
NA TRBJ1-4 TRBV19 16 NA TGTGCCAGTAGTGATCTCCAGGCGACCCTTAATGAAAAACTGTTTTTT CASSDLQATLNEKLFF
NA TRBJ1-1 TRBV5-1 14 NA TGCGCCAGCAGCTTGAATAGGGGAATCACTGAAGCTTTCTTT CASSLNRGITEAFF
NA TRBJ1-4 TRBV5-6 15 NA TGTGCCAGCAGCTTGGCCCGGGTGCGGGATGAAAAACTGTTTTTT CASSLARVRDEKLFF
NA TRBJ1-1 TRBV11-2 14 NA TGTGCCAGCAGCTACGGACAAACGAACACTGAAGCTTTCTTT CASSYGQTNTEAFF
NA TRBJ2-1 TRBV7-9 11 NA TGTGCCAGCAGCTTACCCTATGAGCAGTTCTTC CASSLPYEQFF
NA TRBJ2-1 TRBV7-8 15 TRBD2 TGTGCCAGCAGCACGACAGCGGGGGGGTACAATGAGCAGTTCTTC CASSTTAGGYNEQFF
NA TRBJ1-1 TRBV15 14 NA TGTGCCACCAGCAGAGAGACTCGGGGCACTGAAGCTTTCTTT CATSRETRGTEAFF
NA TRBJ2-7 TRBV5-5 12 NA TGTGCCAGCAGTCCCGGGTTCTACGAGCAGTACTTC CASSPGFYEQYF